The 26 T cell receptor beta chains reported below all come from one sample, sequenced in a study of OX40 agonist ivuxolimab in advanced cancers. Assay: immunoSEQ multiplex PCR; the TCRdb copy retains only in-frame clones and omits some. The table includes some 33,000 clones, around nine tenths detected once. Sequenced here: CD4+ or CD8+ T cells sorted from blood, sampled in a trial of the OX40 agonist ivuxolimab. Receptors were obtained from an adult with an advanced solid tumor such as melanoma, head and neck, liver or kidney cancer.

This chain links TRBV10-3 with TRBJ2-7, with 7 bases that match TRBD2. Germline V gene lookup returns CDR1 ENHRY and CDR2 SYGVKD. V was pared by 2 bases and J by 3 bases, with 7 bases of the junction left unmatched. This CDR3 has 15 amino acids. The CDR3 loop reads CAISERTSGDYEQYF. CDR3 nucleotides: TGTGCCATCAGTGAGCGGACTAGTGGTGACTACGAGCAGTACTTC.

V and J are TRBV7-2 and TRBJ2-7; D is unclear. The germline V gene has CDR1 SGHTA and CDR2 FQGNSA. This CDR3 has 12 residues. V was shortened by 8 bases and J by 5 bases, with 13 bases between the two germline ends. The CDR3 reads CASSPYGDEQYF. DNA of the CDR3: TGTGCCAGCTCCCCCTATGGGGACGAGCAGTACTTC. The full variable domain, its missing parts supplied by reference TRBV7-2 and TRBJ2-7, is GAGVSQSPSNKVTEKGKDVELRCDPISGHTALYWYRQSLGQGLEFLIYFQGNSAPDKSGLPSDRFSAERTGGSVSTLTIQRTQQEDSAVYLCASSPYGDEQYFGPGTRLTVT.

The V call is TRBV27, the J call TRBJ2-7, with a tentative D call TRBD2 (5 bases). CDR3 size: 15 residues. Trimming cost V 0 bases and J 3 bases, with 12 bases left between them. The germline gives CDR1 MNHEY, CDR2 SMNVEV (reference sequence). The CDR3 loop reads CASSLSLASSYEQYF. DNA of the CDR3: TGTGCCAGCAGTTTATCGCTAGCCAGCAGCTACGAGCAGTACTTC.

This sequence joins TRBV19 and TRBJ1-1; D is possibly TRBD1 (6 bases). The CDR3 consists of 15 residues. Trimming took 9 bases from V and 0 from J, leaving 17 bases between them. Germline V gives CDR1 LNHDA, CDR2 SQIVND (reference sequence). The CDR3 bases are TGTGCCAGCGGCGCCCACAGGGTCTTGAACACTGAAGCTTTCTTT. It codes for CASGAHRVLNTEAFF.

V usage is TRBV5-6 and J usage is TRBJ2-1; D unclear. Deletions cut 3 bases from V and 6 bases from J, with 13 bases between. Germline V gene data show CDR1 as SGHDT and CDR2 as YYEEEE. The CDR3 has 14 residues. The CDR3 reads CASSYLGDLNEQFF. The CDR3 DNA follows: TGTGCCAGCAGCTACCTCGGAGATCTCAATGAGCAGTTCTTC.

The V call is TRBV28, the J call TRBJ2-7; D unresolved. V was shortened by 8 bases and J by 2 bases, with 4 bases between the two germline ends. This CDR3 is built from 10 residues. CDR1 is MDHEN, CDR2 SYDVKM, per germline. The DNA of the CDR3 is TGTGCCAGCGGAACCTACGAGCAGTACTTC. Encoded protein: CASGTYEQYF.

The chain carries TRBV28 and TRBJ1-1, with D possibly TRBD1 on 5 matching bases. There are 14 residues in the CDR3. Per germline, CDR1 MDHEN and CDR2 SYDVKM. Trimming took 8 bases from V and 1 from J, leaving 14 bases between them. CDR3 in amino acids: CASRLRQQNTEAFF. CDR3 in DNA: TGTGCCAGCCGCTTGCGACAGCAGAACACTGAAGCTTTCTTT.

The gene calls are TRBV9 and TRBJ2-7, with 9 bases aligning to TRBD1. This CDR3 is 13 amino acids long. The ends lost 6 bases at V and 6 bases at J; junction bases unmatched: 7. Germline V gene lookup returns CDR1 SGDLS and CDR2 YYNGEE. The CDR3 loop is CASKPGQGGEQYF. The CDR3 DNA reads TGTGCCAGCAAACCGGGACAGGGAGGCGAGCAGTACTTC.

The chain joins TRBV7-9 to TRBJ2-3; 7 bases line up with TRBD2. The ends lost 5 bases at V and 3 bases at J; junction bases unmatched: 2. Germline CDR1 SEHNR, CDR2 FQNEAQ (reference sequence). The CDR3 is 13 residues long. The chain's CDR3 is CASSPAGTDTQYF. CDR3 DNA: TGTGCCAGCAGCCCAGCGGGGACAGATACGCAGTATTTT.

V and J are TRBV6-6 and TRBJ2-7; weak D call: TRBD1 (5 bases). Trimming left V 4 bases short and J 3 bases short, with 19 bases between. The germline V gene has CDR1 MNHNY and CDR2 SVGAGI (reference sequence). The CDR3 loop spans 16 amino acids. CDR3 sequence reads: CASSFAPQGVVYEQYF. The CDR3 DNA sequence: TGTGCCAGCAGTTTCGCCCCGCAGGGTGTAGTCTACGAGCAGTACTTC.

The CDR3 region is CASSPRGYEQYF. CDR3 nucleotides: TGTGCCAGCAGCCCCCGGGGCTACGAGCAGTACTTC. The chain links TRBV7-9 to TRBJ2-7; TRBD2 is a possible D gene (5 bases). CDR3 length equals 12 residues. V shed 5 bases and J shed 3 bases, with 8 bases lying between them. Germline lookup yields CDR1 SEHNR and CDR2 FQNEAQ (reference sequence).

The chain carries TRBV10-3 and TRBJ2-2; 8 nucleotides line up with TRBD2. Germline V CDR1 and CDR2: ENHRY, SYGVKD. This CDR3 is 15 amino acids long. With V trimmed by 7 bases and J by 3 bases, 7 bases remained unmatched. The CDR3 nucleotides read TGTGCCATCACAGAACTAGCGGACTACACCGGGGAGCTGTTTTTT. Residues: CAITELADYTGELFF.

The chain links TRBV30 to TRBJ1-5; D call uncertain. Deletions cut 0 bases from V and 4 bases from J, with 10 bases between. The CDR3 runs 14 residues. Germline V gene lookup returns CDR1 GTSNPN and CDR2 SVGIG (reference sequence). This CDR3 is CAWSVSGINQPQHF. For the CDR3, the DNA is TGTGCCTGGAGTGTTTCGGGGATAAATCAGCCCCAGCATTTT. Looking up the rest from reference TRBV30 and TRBJ1-5 gives the full variable domain: SQTIHQWPATLVQPVGSPLSLECTVEGTSNPNLYWYRQAAGRGLQLLFYSVGIGQISSEVPQNLSASRPQDRQFILSSKKLLLSDSGFYLCAWSVSGINQPQHFGDGTRLSIL.

This clone was observed a single time. V is TRBV5-1 and J is TRBJ2-2; TRBD1 or TRBD2 may be the D gene (5 bases each). Per germline, CDR1 SGHRS and CDR2 YFSETQ. CDR3 length: 19 residues. The V gene lost 3 bases and the J gene lost 5 bases, with 26 bases spanning the gap. The CDR3 DNA reads as TGCGCCAGCAGCTCGGTGACGAATCCCGCCGGGACCACTACCGGGGAGCTGTTTTTT. This codes for CASSSVTNPAGTTTGELFF.

The chain has TRBV5-1 and TRBJ2-6; D may be TRBD1 (6 bases). V was trimmed by 4 bases and J by 3 bases, leaving 11 bases between them. The CDR3 sequence is 15 residues long. CDR1 and CDR2 from the germline V gene are SGHRS and YFSETQ. In nucleotides, the CDR3 is TGCGCCAGCAGCGCAACAGGGAATGGGGCCAACGTCCTGACTTTC. It translates to CASSATGNGANVLTF.

This clone was seen a single time. This chain links TRBV27 with TRBJ2-1; the D is unclear. Trimming left V 5 bases short and J 6 bases short, with 11 bases between. Per the germline V gene, CDR1 is MNHEY and CDR2 is SMNVEV (reference sequence). The CDR3 sequence is 13 residues long. The CDR3 nucleotides read TGTGCCAGCAGTCTCGACTGGGGCAATGAGCAGTTCTTC. This sequence encodes CASSLDWGNEQFF.

The CDR3 spells CASSPWETPNTGELFF. In nucleotides, the CDR3 is TGTGCCAGCAGTCCTTGGGAGACTCCGAACACCGGGGAGCTGTTTTTT. The genes are TRBV11-3 and TRBJ2-2, with a weak D call TRBD2 (5 bases). The V gene's germline CDR1 is SGHNT and CDR2 YENEEA. The CDR3 covers 16 residues. V was pared by 6 bases and J by 0 bases, with 14 bases between.

This rearrangement joins TRBV4-1 to TRBJ2-7, with TRBD2 identical over 10 bases. Losses at the gene ends were 6 bases for V and 6 bases for J; bases not matched to a gene: 8. This CDR3 is 14 amino acids long. Germline V gene sequence: CDR1 MGHRA, CDR2 YSYEKL. For the CDR3, the DNA is TGCGCCAGCAGTGCTCTAGCGGGAGTCGTCGAGCAGTACTTC. Protein sequence: CASSALAGVVEQYF.

The rearrangement uses TRBV4-2 and TRBJ2-5; D gene uncertain. Trimming took off 0 bases at V and 5 bases at J, with 13 bases between the two ends. The V gene's germline CDR1 is LGHNA and CDR2 YNFKEQ. This CDR3 region has 15 residues. For the CDR3, the DNA is TGTGCCAGCAGCCAAGAATTGGGTTCCTTGGAGACCCAGTACTTC. Its protein is CASSQELGSLETQYF.

The chain has TRBV6-6 and TRBJ1-3, with 7 bases lining up with TRBD1. V was clipped by 6 bases and J by 1 base; unmatched bases: 6. This CDR3 comprises 15 residues. Germline CDR1 and CDR2: MNHNY and SVGAGI (reference sequence). CDR3 sequence reads: CASSSTGASGNTIYF. The CDR3 nucleotides read TGTGCCAGCAGCTCCACAGGGGCATCTGGAAACACCATATATTTT.

V gene TRBV28 combines with J gene TRBJ1-1, with TRBD1 matching 7 bases. The junction had 11 bases not matched to a gene; V was cut back by 4 bases and J by 6 bases. This CDR3 is 15 amino acids long. The germline V gene encodes CDR1 MDHEN and CDR2 SYDVKM. CDR3 DNA: TGTGCCAGCAGTTCCATAGACAGGGAAGACCCTGAAGCTTTCTTT. Translation gives CASSSIDREDPEAFF.

This rearrangement joins TRBV19 to TRBJ2-1, with 10 bases fitting TRBD1. After removal of 1 base from V and 7 bases from J, the junction contained 4 bases not matched to a gene. This CDR3 has 15 residues. Germline lookup yields CDR1 LNHDA and CDR2 SQIVND (reference sequence). CDR3 loop: CASSIVGQGSNEQFF. In DNA form, the CDR3 reads TGTGCCAGTAGTATAGTGGGACAGGGGAGTAATGAGCAGTTCTTC.

V is TRBV15 and J is TRBJ1-1, with D possibly being TRBD1 (5 bases). The V end lost 1 base, the J end lost 5 bases, and 11 bases lay between the germline ends. This CDR3 comprises 14 residues. Germline lookup yields CDR1 LNHNV and CDR2 YYDKDF (reference sequence). The CDR3 DNA reads as TGTGCCACCAGCAGAGGAGGGGTCACTACTGAAGCTTTCTTT. Encoded protein: CATSRGGVTTEAFF.

This clone is labeled as medium-sized. The genes are TRBV5-1 and TRBJ2-1; TRBD2 matches 7 bases. V was clipped by 7 bases and J by 3 bases; unmatched bases: 16. CDR3 size: 17 residues. The germline CDR1 and CDR2 sequences are SGHRS and YFSETQ. The CDR3 is CASVGGSGGGDYNEQFF. CDR3 DNA: TGCGCCAGCGTCGGCGGATCCGGCGGGGGTGACTACAATGAGCAGTTCTTC.

The V call is TRBV28, the J call TRBJ2-2; 11 nucleotides agree with TRBD2. V was pared by 10 bases and J by 7 bases, with 14 bases of the junction left unmatched. CDR3 size: 16 residues. Germline CDR1 is MDHEN and CDR2 is SYDVKM. CDR3: CATVDGLAGGIGELFF. In nucleotides, the CDR3 is TGTGCCACCGTAGATGGGCTAGCGGGAGGAATCGGGGAGCTGTTTTTT. Complete variable domain (other parts from reference TRBV28 and TRBJ2-2): DVKVTQSSRYLVKRTGEKVFLECVQDMDHENMFWYRQDPGLGLRLIYFSYDVKMKEKGDIPEGYSVSREKKERFSLILESASTNQTSMYLCATVDGLAGGIGELFFGEGSRLTVL.

The chain carries TRBV11-2 and TRBJ2-7; 7 nucleotides match TRBD2. Germline V gene data show CDR1 as SGHAT and CDR2 as FQNNGV. This CDR3 comprises 14 residues. Unmatched junction bases numbered 7, after V lost 6 bases and J lost 2 bases. The chain's CDR3 is CASRKAGTTYEQYF. The CDR3, as DNA: TGTGCCAGCAGGAAAGCTGGGACTACCTACGAGCAGTACTTC.